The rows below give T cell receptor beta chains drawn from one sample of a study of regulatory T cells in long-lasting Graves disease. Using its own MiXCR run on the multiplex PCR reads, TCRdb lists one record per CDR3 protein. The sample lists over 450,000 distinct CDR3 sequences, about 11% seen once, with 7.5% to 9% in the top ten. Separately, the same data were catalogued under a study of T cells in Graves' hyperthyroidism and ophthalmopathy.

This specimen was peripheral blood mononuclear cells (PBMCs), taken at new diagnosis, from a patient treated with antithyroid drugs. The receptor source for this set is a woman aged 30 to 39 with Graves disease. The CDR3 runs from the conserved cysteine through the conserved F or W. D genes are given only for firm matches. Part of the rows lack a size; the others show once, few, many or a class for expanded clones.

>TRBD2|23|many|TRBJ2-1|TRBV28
TGTGCCAGCAGTCCCAGGGCTGGGTCCTTAGCGGGAGGGCGCACCACCTCCTACAATGAGCAGTTCTTC
CASSPRAGSLAGGRTTSYNEQFF
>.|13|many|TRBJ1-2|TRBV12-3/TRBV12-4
TGTGCCAGCAGCTACCTGGCCGGCGATGGCTACACCTTC
CASSYLAGDGYTF
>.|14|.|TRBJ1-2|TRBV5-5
TGTGCCAGCAGCTTACCCGGGACCCCAACGGGCTACACCTTC
CASSLPGTPTGYTF
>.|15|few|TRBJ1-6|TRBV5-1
TGCACCAGCAGGGATCAGGGGACTTTGATCTCACCCCTCCACTTT
CTSRDQGTLISPLHF
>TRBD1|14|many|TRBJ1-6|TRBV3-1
TGTGCCAGCAGCCATGGACAGGGTGGCTCACCCCTCCACTTT
CASSHGQGGSPLHF
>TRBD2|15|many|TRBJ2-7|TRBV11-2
TGTGCCAGCAGCTTAGAGCGGGAGGGCACCTACGAGCAGTACTTC
CASSLEREGTYEQYF
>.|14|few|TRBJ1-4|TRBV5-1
TGCGCCAGCAGCCCTACAGCGTCTAATGAAAAACTGTTTTTT
CASSPTASNEKLFF
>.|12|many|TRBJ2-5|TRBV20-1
TGCAGTGCTAACAGGATAGGAGAGACCCAGTACTTC
CSANRIGETQYF
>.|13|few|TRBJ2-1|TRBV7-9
TGTGCCAGCAGCTTAGCGCTGGCCTTCCGGCAGTTCTTC
CASSLALAFRQFF
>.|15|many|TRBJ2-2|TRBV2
TGTGCCAGCTCCCATGAGGGGGGGAACACCGGGGAGCTGTTTTTT
CASSHEGGNTGELFF
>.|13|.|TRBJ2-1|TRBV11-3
TGTGCCAGCAGCTCCGGACTGAACCATGAGCAGTTCTTC
CASSSGLNHEQFF
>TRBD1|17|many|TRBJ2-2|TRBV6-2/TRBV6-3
TGTGCCACCATACAAGCACCCGACAGGGGGAACACCGGGGAGCTGTTTTTT
CATIQAPDRGNTGELFF
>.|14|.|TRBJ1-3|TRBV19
TGTGCCACCGCCGACGGTGCTTCTGGAAACACCATATATTTT
CATADGASGNTIYF
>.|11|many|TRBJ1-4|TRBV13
TGTGCCAGCAGCCAAGGGGGAAAACTGTTTTTT
CASSQGGKLFF
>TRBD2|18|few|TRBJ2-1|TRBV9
TGTGCCAGCAGCGTAGCGGGGGGCAGCGGGAGTCGTTATGGTGAGCAGTTCTTC
CASSVAGGSGSRYGEQFF
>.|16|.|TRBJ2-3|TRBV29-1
TGCAGCGTTAGCCGGACAGATATTTCGGGGACAGATACGCAGTATTTT
CSVSRTDISGTDTQYF
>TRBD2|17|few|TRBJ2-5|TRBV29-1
TGCAGCGTCGTAAGGGGGACTAGCGGGCGAAGGCGGGAGACCCAGTACTTC
CSVVRGTSGRRRETQYF
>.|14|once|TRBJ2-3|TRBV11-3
TGTGCCAGCAGCTTTGCAGGGCCCTTGGATACGCAGTATTTT
CASSFAGPLDTQYF